This T cell receptor beta chain stems from a study of T-cell memory formation after mild COVID-19. Study-level points and caveats: Pre-infection memory carried some responding clones, suggesting that cross-reactive memory joined.

Details on this clonotype: Its matching antigen is unknown. The junction differs from germline at one of its ends, possibly a read error.

The CDR3 is made up of 14 amino acids. Germline lookup yields CDR1 SGHTA and CDR2 FQGNSA. After 5'RACE with constant-segment primers, TCR alpha and TCR beta cDNA libraries carrying sample barcodes and UMIs were obtained. TCRdb reanalysed the 5' RACE reads using MiXCR and keeps one entry per CDR3 protein. This sample has roughly 130,000 distinct CDR3 sequences, with about a sixth found just once. The V call is TRBV7-2, the J call TRBJ2-5; TRBD1 aligns across 8 bases. The clonotype comes from a man aged 18 to 29 who had mild COVID-19 (a few samples of this study predate the infection). Cell type and time point are not known. The sample was PBMCs or a T cell subset sorted from them (not recorded which). CDR3 sequence (DNA): TGTGCCAGCAGCTTCAGGGGGCGCGTAGAGACCCGGTACTTC. Translation gives CASSFRGRVETRYF.